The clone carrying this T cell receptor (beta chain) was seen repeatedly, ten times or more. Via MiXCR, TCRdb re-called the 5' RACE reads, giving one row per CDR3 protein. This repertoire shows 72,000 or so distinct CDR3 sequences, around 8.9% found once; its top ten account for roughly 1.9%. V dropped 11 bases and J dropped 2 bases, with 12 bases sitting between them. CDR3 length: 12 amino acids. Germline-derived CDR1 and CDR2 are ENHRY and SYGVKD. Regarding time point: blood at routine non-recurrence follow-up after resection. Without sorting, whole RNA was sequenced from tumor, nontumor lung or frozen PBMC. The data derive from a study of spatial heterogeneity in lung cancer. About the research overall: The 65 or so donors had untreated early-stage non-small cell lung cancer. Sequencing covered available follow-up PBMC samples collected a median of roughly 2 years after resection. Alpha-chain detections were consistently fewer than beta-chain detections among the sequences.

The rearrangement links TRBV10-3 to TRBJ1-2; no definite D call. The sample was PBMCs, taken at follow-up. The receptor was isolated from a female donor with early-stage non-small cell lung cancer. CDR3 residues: CAPLRENYGYTF. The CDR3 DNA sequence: TGTGCCCCACTGAGGGAAAACTATGGCTACACCTTC.